These 16 T cell receptor beta chains came from one sample sequenced in a study of shared clonotypes between healthy human individuals. Terminally differentiated effector memory CD45RA+ cells were excluded from the naive CD8 cells, which were CD45RO-negative and positively selected for CCR7. Assay: immunoSEQ multiplex PCR; the TCRdb copy retains only in-frame clones and omits some. The data hold approximately 720,000 clones, with around 90% observed a single time. Sequenced input: naive CD8+ T cells sorted from blood. Receptor source: a man between 25 and 39 years old in good health.

This CDR3 reads CASSLVAGTGGEQFF. The CDR3 nucleotides read TGTGCCAGCAGCTTAGTAGCCGGGACGGGAGGGGAACAGTTCTTC. V and J are TRBV11-2 and TRBJ2-1; 8 bases agree with TRBD2. The CDR3 totals 15 residues. V lost 1 base, J lost 13 bases, and 12 bases stayed unmatched. The germline CDR1 and CDR2 sequences are SGHAT and FQNNGV.

The chain has TRBV13 and TRBJ1-5, with TRBD1 as a possible D gene (5 bases). V was trimmed by 7 bases and J by 2 bases, leaving 12 bases between them. CDR3 size: 14 residues. The germline gives CDR1 PRHDT, CDR2 FYEKMQ (reference sequence). This chain's CDR3 is CASTRRGRNQPQHF. CDR3 DNA: TGTGCCAGCACCCGGCGGGGCCGCAATCAGCCCCAGCATTTT.

This clone was observed once. The CDR3 spells CASSYRDSLAKNIQYF. CDR3 coding DNA: TGTGCCAGCAGCTACCGGGACAGCCTAGCCAAAAACATTCAGTACTTC. The rearrangement joins TRBV5-5 to TRBJ2-4, with 7 bases aligning to TRBD1. Germline-derived CDR1 and CDR2 are SGHKS and YYEKEE (reference sequence). This CDR3 spans 16 amino acids. V was clipped by 3 bases and J by 0 bases; unmatched bases: 6.

The gene calls are TRBV6-1 and TRBJ2-1; D is unresolved. The germline gives CDR1 MNHNS, CDR2 SASEGT. CDR3 length: 14 residues. V was pared by 7 bases and J by 7 bases, with 17 bases between. CDR3 sequence (DNA): TGTGCCAGCAATCCGTCCGGACCTAAAAATGAGCAGTTCTTC. As protein: CASNPSGPKNEQFF.

For this clone: The junction differs from germline at one of its ends, possibly a read error. The chain recombines TRBV7-7 with TRBJ2-1; TRBD2 is a possible D gene (5 bases). This CDR3 has 15 amino acids. In germline, CDR1 is SSHAT, CDR2 FNYEAQ (reference sequence). The CDR3 loop is CASSRGWGGNNEQFF. CDR3 sequence (DNA): TGTGCTAGCAGCCGAGGGTGGGGTGGGAACAATGAGCAGTTCTTC.

The CDR3 spells CASSPRTGGNEQFF. The CDR3 nucleotides are TGTGCCAGCAGCCCTCGGACAGGGGGCAATGAGCAGTTCTTC. The chain couples TRBV7-3 to TRBJ2-1; 10 bases map to TRBD1. In germline, CDR1 is SGHTA, CDR2 FQGTGA. V lost 5 bases, J lost 6 bases, and 4 bases stayed unmatched. The CDR3 sequence is 14 residues long. Together with reference TRBV7-3 and TRBJ2-1, the CDR3 gives the full variable domain: GAGVSQTPSNKVTEKGKYVELRCDPISGHTALYWYRQSLGQGPEFLIYFQGTGAADDSGLPNDRFFAVRPEGSVSTLKIQRTERGDSAVYLCASSPRTGGNEQFFGPGTRLTVL.

The chain is built from TRBV9 and TRBJ2-1; D unresolved. The V end lost 4 bases, the J end lost 6 bases, and 11 bases lay between the germline ends. This CDR3 region has 13 residues. In germline, CDR1 is SGDLS, CDR2 YYNGEE. The CDR3 reads CASSPKGLNEQFF. The CDR3, as DNA: TGTGCCAGCAGCCCCAAGGGTCTCAATGAGCAGTTCTTC. Combining the CDR3 with reference TRBV9 and TRBJ2-1 gives the whole variable domain DSGVTQTPKHLITATGQRVTLRCSPRSGDLSVYWYQQSLDQGLQFLIQYYNGEERAKGNILERFSAQQFPDLHSELNLSSLELGDSALYFCASSPKGLNEQFFGPGTRLTVL.

The chain is built from TRBV6-5 and TRBJ2-7, with D unresolved. The germline CDR1 and CDR2 sequences are MNHEY and SVGAGI. The V and J ends lost 6 bases and 5 bases respectively, with 11 bases between them. This CDR3 region has 12 residues. The CDR3 sequence is CASSHGLNEQYF. The DNA of the CDR3 is TGTGCCAGCAGCCACGGGTTGAACGAGCAGTACTTC.

V is TRBV5-4 and J is TRBJ1-4; possible D gene TRBD1, 5 bases. V was clipped by 4 bases and J by 6 bases, with 10 bases between them. Germline values: CDR1 SGHNT, CDR2 YYREEE (reference sequence). The CDR3 totals 13 residues. CDR3 amino acids: CASSDGTHEKLFF. DNA of the CDR3: TGTGCCAGCAGCGACGGGACCCATGAAAAACTGTTTTTT.

This clone was seen a single time. The CDR3 spells CASSSPTGNTIYF. DNA for the CDR3: TGTGCCAGCAGCTCCCCAACCGGAAACACCATATATTTT. The rearrangement joins TRBV7-3 to TRBJ1-3; no definite D call. From germline, CDR1 is SGHTA and CDR2 FQGTGA. V lost 4 bases to trimming and J lost 4 bases, with 8 bases between them. This CDR3 spans 13 amino acids.

The chain uses TRBV27 and TRBJ2-2; D gene uncertain. CDR1 is MNHEY and CDR2 is SMNVEV in the germline V gene (reference sequence). V lost 5 bases and J 4 bases, leaving 8 bases between the germline ends. The CDR3 extends over 13 amino acids. The CDR3 DNA reads TGTGCCAGCAGTCCCTTAGGCACCGGGGAGCTGTTTTTT. Translation: CASSPLGTGELFF.

The chain recombines TRBV27 with TRBJ2-7, with 7 bases matching TRBD1. CDR1 is MNHEY, CDR2 SMNVEV, per germline (reference sequence). The trim removed 6 bases at V and 3 bases at J, leaving 11 bases unmatched. The CDR3 is 15 amino acids. The CDR3 here is CASSQIPGTVYEQYF. The CDR3 nucleotides are TGTGCCAGCAGCCAAATACCCGGGACAGTCTACGAGCAGTACTTC.

This chain joins TRBV9 and TRBJ2-7; tentative D call: TRBD2 (6 bases). Looked up from germline, CDR1 is SGDLS and CDR2 is YYNGEE. The length of the CDR3 is 17 residues. The V end lost 2 bases, the J end lost 5 bases, and 23 bases lay between the germline ends. The CDR3, as DNA: TGTGCCAGCAGCGTCCATACCCAACCGGGGGTTGGAAACGAGCAGTACTTC. Protein: CASSVHTQPGVGNEQYF.

The rearrangement uses TRBV13 and TRBJ1-1; D is possibly TRBD1 (6 bases). CDR3 length: 12 residues. Germline CDR1 and CDR2: PRHDT and FYEKMQ (reference sequence). Trimming pared 10 bases from V and 5 bases from J, leaving 14 bases between. CDR3 nucleotides: TGTGCCACCAAACAGGGTCGGACTGAAGCTTTCTTT. Residues: CATKQGRTEAFF.

V and J are TRBV4-1 and TRBJ2-5, with D unresolved. Per the germline V gene, CDR1 is MGHRA and CDR2 is YSYEKL. Trimming removed 0 bases from V and 5 bases from J, with 16 bases in between. The CDR3 covers 16 residues. The CDR3 nucleotides read TGCGCCAGCAGCCAAGAAACCGGCGGATTGAGTGAGACCCAGTACTTC. It translates to CASSQETGGLSETQYF.

The rearrangement uses TRBV10-1 and TRBJ1-2, with 9 bases matching TRBD1. The CDR3 has 16 residues. In germline, CDR1 is WNHNN, CDR2 SYGVQD (reference sequence). The trim removed 6 bases at V and 8 bases at J, leaving 16 bases unmatched. CDR3: CASSFPSGTGRMGYTF. The CDR3 DNA reads TGCGCCAGCAGCTTTCCCTCCGGGACAGGGAGGATGGGCTACACCTTC.